This entry lists 32 T cell receptor beta chains sequenced from one sample in a study of blood T cells in healthy people across ages. Through a sample-barcoded 5' primer and a J-beta primer mix, a second PCR was run for 7 to 11 cycles. TCRdb reprocessed the 5' RACE reads with MiXCR, giving one entry per CDR3 protein. The sample consists of about 1 million distinct CDR3 sequences, more than 35% of them appearing once. Input material: blood. The receptors originated from a woman aged 55 to 70 in good health.

The V call is TRBV14, the J call TRBJ2-7, with 13 bases that match TRBD2. The J segment lost 3 bases and the V segment lost 4 bases, leaving 6 bases of the junction unmatched. Germline CDR1 reads SGHDN; CDR2 reads FVKESK. The CDR3 runs to 16 residues. The CDR3 is CASSPWTSGSVYEQYF. The DNA of the CDR3 is TGTGCCAGCAGCCCATGGACTAGCGGGAGTGTCTACGAGCAGTACTTC.

This clonotype occurred once. The rearrangement uses TRBV4-2 and TRBJ2-2, with TRBD2 matching over 8 bases. The CDR3 spans 16 residues. Trimming removed 0 bases from V and 6 bases from J; junction bases left unmatched: 6. Germline CDR1 reads LGHNA; CDR2 reads YNFKEQ. The CDR3 DNA sequence: TGTGCCAGCAGCCAAGATGAGCAGCGGGAGTCCGGGGAGCTGTTTTTT. Protein product: CASSQDEQRESGELFF.

This clonotype was recorded a few times. The V call is TRBV15, the J call TRBJ2-3; the match to TRBD2 covers 13 bases. Losses at the gene ends were 5 bases for V and 2 bases for J; bases not matched to a gene: 10. The CDR3 length is 18 residues. CDR1 is LNHNV and CDR2 is YYDKDF in the germline V gene (reference sequence). This CDR3 reads CATSGTAGLAGVTDTQYF. The CDR3 nucleotides are TGTGCCACCAGCGGGACCGCCGGACTAGCGGGAGTCACAGATACGCAGTATTTT.

The chain links TRBV20-1 to TRBJ2-7, with a tentative D call TRBD1 (5 bases). The CDR3 is 13 amino acids. Germline V gene data show CDR1 as DFQATT and CDR2 as SNEGSKA (reference sequence). The V gene lost 2 bases and the J gene lost 2 bases, with 10 bases spanning the gap. The CDR3 DNA follows: TGCAGTGCTAGATTCAGGGTCCCCTACGAGCAGTACTTC. It specifies CSARFRVPYEQYF.

This clonotype was counted at least ten times. This chain connects TRBV25-1 to TRBJ2-5; D unresolved. The CDR3 sequence is 9 residues long. V was trimmed by 7 bases and J by 5 bases, leaving 2 bases between them. Germline V gene lookup returns CDR1 MGHDK and CDR2 SYGVNS. CDR3 loop: CASKETQYF. Written as DNA, the CDR3 is TGTGCCAGCAAGGAGACCCAGTACTTC.

This sequence joins TRBV6-1 and TRBJ2-7, with 14 bases identical to TRBD2. The CDR3 sequence is 18 residues long. V shed 5 bases, J shed 5 bases, and the junction held 14 bases outside the gene matches. Germline lookup yields CDR1 MNHNS and CDR2 SASEGT. The CDR3 is CASSRFWGLAGESNEQYF. The CDR3 nucleotides read TGTGCCAGCAGTCGCTTCTGGGGACTAGCGGGGGAAAGCAACGAGCAGTACTTC.

V gene TRBV7-9 combines with J gene TRBJ2-1, with 9 bases aligning to TRBD1. The germline V gene has CDR1 SEHNR and CDR2 FQNEAQ (reference sequence). With 1 base clipped from V and 8 bases from J, the junction kept 3 bases outside the gene matches. The CDR3 totals 14 residues. The CDR3: CASSLGDRGDEQFF. The CDR3 bases are TGTGCCAGCAGCTTAGGCGACAGGGGGGATGAGCAGTTCTTC. Filled out from reference TRBV7-9 and TRBJ2-1, the complete variable domain reads DTGVSQNPRHKITKRGQNVTFRCDPISEHNRLYWYRQTLGQGPEFLTYFQNEAQLEKSRLLSDRFSAERPKGSFSTLEIQRTEQGDSAMYLCASSLGDRGDEQFFGPGTRLTVL.

This clonotype has just a few counts. V usage is TRBV6-2 or TRBV6-3 and J usage is TRBJ2-7; 9 positions agree with TRBD2. Germline V gives CDR1 MNHEY, CDR2 SVGEGT. With V trimmed by 0 bases and J by 5 bases, 5 bases remained unmatched. This CDR3 has 15 residues. CDR3 sequence: CASSYSVAGVHEQYF. CDR3 sequence (DNA): TGTGCCAGCAGTTACTCCGTAGCGGGAGTCCACGAGCAGTACTTC.

This clonotype was seen a handful of times. The chain links TRBV20-1 to TRBJ2-1, with TRBD2 identical over 10 bases. The CDR3 has 15 residues. Germline values: CDR1 DFQATT, CDR2 SNEGSKA (reference sequence). After removal of 4 bases from V and 2 bases from J, the junction contained 5 bases not matched to a gene. The CDR3 region has the DNA TGCAGTGCTACATCACTAGCGGGGCCCTACAATGAGCAGTTCTTC. Translation gives CSATSLAGPYNEQFF.

This clonotype was seen a handful of times. The J gene is TRBJ2-7, the V gene TRBV14; TRBD1 agrees at 7 bases. The CDR3 totals 16 residues. Losses at the gene ends were 1 base for V and 2 bases for J; bases not matched to a gene: 8. In germline, CDR1 is SGHDN, CDR2 FVKESK. As DNA, the CDR3 is TGTGCCAGCAGCCAAGGGAGACAGGGATGGGCCTACGAGCAGTACTTC. It translates to CASSQGRQGWAYEQYF.

The chain has TRBV9 and TRBJ1-1; tentatively, D is TRBD1 (6 bases). Germline assignment: CDR1 SGDLS and CDR2 YYNGEE. V lost 3 bases and J 0 bases, leaving 12 bases between the germline ends. This CDR3 is 15 amino acids long. This chain's CDR3 is CASSEGGGMNTEAFF. The DNA of the CDR3 is TGTGCCAGCAGCGAGGGGGGGGGAATGAACACTGAAGCTTTCTTT.

This clonotype was recorded a few times. The J gene is TRBJ2-7, the V gene TRBV7-2; the D gene is possibly TRBD1 (6 bases). The CDR3 covers 17 residues. Germline V gene sequence: CDR1 SGHTA, CDR2 FQGNSA. The germline V and J ends were trimmed by 6 bases and 3 bases, with 24 bases remaining between them. CDR3 DNA sequence: TGTGCCAGCAGGTTGACCCCCGATCCAGGGGCCCTCTACGAGCAGTACTTC. The encoded protein is CASRLTPDPGALYEQYF. Complete variable domain (other parts from reference TRBV7-2 and TRBJ2-7): GAGVSQSPSNKVTEKGKDVELRCDPISGHTALYWYRQSLGQGLEFLIYFQGNSAPDKSGLPSDRFSAERTGGSVSTLTIQRTQQEDSAVYLCASRLTPDPGALYEQYFGPGTRLTVT.

This clonotype was observed many times. The J gene is TRBJ2-7, the V gene TRBV29-1, with TRBD1 matching 9 bases. Germline-derived CDR1 and CDR2 are SQVTM and ANQGSEA. V was pared by 6 bases and J by 6 bases, with 9 bases of the junction left unmatched. CDR3 length equals 13 residues. CDR3 nucleotides: TGCAGCGTGGCACCGGGACAGGGTCGCGAGCAGTACTTC. It yields the protein CSVAPGQGREQYF.

The sample holds a few counts of this clonotype. The chain links TRBV6-1 to TRBJ1-5; D unresolved. CDR3 length: 10 residues. The germline V gene has CDR1 MNHNS and CDR2 SASEGT. The V and J ends lost 2 bases and 15 bases respectively, with 8 bases between them. The CDR3 nucleotides are TGTGCCAGCAGTGAACGGGTATTGCATTTT. It yields the protein CASSERVLHF.

The chain links TRBV7-9 to TRBJ2-1, with 7 positions matching TRBD1. V dropped 0 bases and J dropped 6; count of bases not matched to a gene: 5. Germline CDR1 is SEHNR and CDR2 is FQNEAQ (reference sequence). This CDR3 contains 15 residues. DNA of the CDR3: TGTGCCAGCAGCTTAGCGCGAGGGACAGCCAATGAGCAGTTCTTC. Its protein product is CASSLARGTANEQFF.

This clonotype occurred a few times. The CDR3 region is CASSPGDRGLGGYTF. The CDR3 DNA reads TGTGCCAGCAGCCCAGGAGACAGGGGTTTAGGGGGCTACACCTTC. The V and J genes are TRBV28 and TRBJ1-2; 8 positions agree with TRBD1. V was pared by 6 bases and J by 8 bases, with 14 bases of the junction left unmatched. The germline CDR1 and CDR2 sequences are MDHEN and SYDVKM. The CDR3 loop spans 15 amino acids.

This clonotype was counted once. The rearrangement links TRBV5-6 to TRBJ2-7; tentatively, D is TRBD1 (5 bases). The V gene lost 7 bases and the J gene lost 1 base, with 15 bases spanning the gap. The CDR3 is made up of 14 amino acids. Germline assignment: CDR1 SGHDT and CDR2 YYEEEE. CDR3 DNA: TGTGCCAGCGGCACAGGCGTTCAATCCTACGAGCAGTACTTC. Protein: CASGTGVQSYEQYF.

The table lists this clonotype with a few counts. The V gene is TRBV20-1, the J gene TRBJ2-5; 7 nucleotides line up with TRBD1. CDR1 is DFQATT, CDR2 SNEGSKA, per germline (reference sequence). The CDR3 is 12 residues long. V shed 3 bases, J shed 4 bases, and the junction held 2 bases outside the gene matches. This CDR3 reads CSARDRRETQYF. The DNA for the CDR3 is TGCAGTGCTAGGGACAGGCGAGAGACCCAGTACTTC.

This clonotype was observed a few times. The rearrangement joins TRBV29-1 to TRBJ2-5; a possible D gene is TRBD1 (5 bases). Germline CDR1 reads SQVTM; CDR2 reads ANQGSEA. This CDR3 region has 12 residues. V lost 1 base and J 3 bases, leaving 6 bases between the germline ends. The CDR3 reads CSVEGREETQYF. CDR3 bases: TGCAGCGTTGAAGGCAGGGAAGAGACCCAGTACTTC.

This chain connects TRBV2 to TRBJ1-4, with TRBD1 matching 8 bases. This CDR3 has 13 residues. Germline trimming cut 4 bases from V and 12 bases from J; bases unmatched to any gene: 7. Germline lookup yields CDR1 SNHLY and CDR2 FYNNEI. The CDR3 sequence: CASSGQGLRELFF. CDR3 DNA: TGTGCCAGCAGTGGACAGGGGTTAAGGGAACTGTTTTTT.

A few counts support this clonotype. V gene TRBV2 combines with J gene TRBJ2-1; 10 nucleotides align to TRBD2. Per germline, CDR1 SNHLY and CDR2 FYNNEI. The trim removed 7 bases at V and 5 bases at J, leaving 2 bases unmatched. The CDR3 has 13 residues. CDR3 bases: TGTGCCAGCATGGGACTAGCGAACAATGAGCAGTTCTTC. This gives the protein CASMGLANNEQFF.

The V and J genes are TRBV6-5 and TRBJ2-7; tentatively, D is TRBD2 (5 bases). CDR3 length: 14 amino acids. CDR1 is MNHEY and CDR2 is SVGAGI in the germline V gene. The germline V and J ends were trimmed by 6 bases and 6 bases, with 18 bases remaining between them. CDR3: CASSLLAGLREQYF. The CDR3 DNA reads as TGTGCCAGCAGCCTACTGGCGGGCCTTCGCGAGCAGTACTTC.

The rearrangement links TRBV9 to TRBJ2-1, with D perhaps TRBD1 or TRBD2 (6 bases each). This CDR3 region has 15 residues. Germline V gene lookup returns CDR1 SGDLS and CDR2 YYNGEE. With 4 bases removed from V and 5 bases from J, the gap between germline ends came to 16 bases. The CDR3 DNA reads as TGTGCCAGCAGCACAAGTGCCGGGGGCCACAATGAGCAGTTCTTC. Its translation: CASSTSAGGHNEQFF. The full variable domain, with the rest looked up from reference TRBV9 and TRBJ2-1, is DSGVTQTPKHLITATGQRVTLRCSPRSGDLSVYWYQQSLDQGLQFLIQYYNGEERAKGNILERFSAQQFPDLHSELNLSSLELGDSALYFCASSTSAGGHNEQFFGPGTRLTVL.

This clonotype was observed once. CDR3: CASSLTGGKNTEAFF. For the CDR3, the DNA is TGTGCCAGCAGTCTAACAGGGGGGAAGAACACTGAAGCTTTCTTT. V usage is TRBV12-3 or TRBV12-4 and J usage is TRBJ1-1; TRBD1 matches 8 bases. The CDR3 is 15 amino acids. The V and J ends lost 5 bases and 1 base, in that order; junction bases with no gene match: 6.

This clonotype was seen a handful of times. This rearrangement joins TRBV11-2 to TRBJ1-2; tentative D call: TRBD1 (5 bases). This CDR3 region has 12 residues. V was cut by 5 bases and J by 4 bases, with 8 bases left in between. Germline V lookup: CDR1 SGHAT, CDR2 FQNNGV. Here the CDR3 reads CASSGGAYGYTF. CDR3 DNA: TGTGCCAGCAGCGGAGGGGCCTATGGCTACACCTTC.

This clonotype was seen only a few times. The rearrangement joins TRBV12-3 or TRBV12-4 to TRBJ2-1; D might be TRBD1 (5 bases). The CDR3 runs to 15 residues. V was clipped by 5 bases and J by 7 bases, with 18 bases between them. The CDR3 region is CASSPPRTPRNEQFF. As DNA, the CDR3 is TGTGCCAGCAGTCCGCCCCGGACACCGAGGAATGAGCAGTTCTTC.

This clonotype was observed at least ten times. The rearrangement links TRBV7-2 to TRBJ2-7; 7 positions match TRBD1. The germline gives CDR1 SGHTA, CDR2 FQGNSA. Trimming at V came to 5 bases and at J to 7 bases, leaving 8 bases not matched to a gene. This CDR3 spans 13 amino acids. DNA for the CDR3: TGTGCCAGCAGCGCTCTAGGGGGCGGAGAGCAGTACTTC. It codes for CASSALGGGEQYF. Drawing the rest from reference TRBV7-2 and TRBJ2-7, the complete variable domain is GAGVSQSPSNKVTEKGKDVELRCDPISGHTALYWYRQSLGQGLEFLIYFQGNSAPDKSGLPSDRFSAERTGGSVSTLTIQRTQQEDSAVYLCASSALGGGEQYFGPGTRLTVT.

This clonotype was counted between two and nine times. The chain has TRBV12-3 or TRBV12-4 and TRBJ1-1, with 7 bases that match TRBD1. V dropped 2 bases and J dropped 1; count of bases not matched to a gene: 28. The CDR3 consists of 23 residues. The CDR3 reads CASSLRKERFDREIGVGNTEAFF. The CDR3 nucleotides are TGTGCCAGCAGTTTACGAAAAGAGAGGTTCGACAGGGAGATTGGTGTGGGGAACACTGAAGCTTTCTTT.

This sequence joins TRBV20-1 and TRBJ2-2; 8 nucleotides match TRBD2. CDR3 size: 17 residues. Looked up from germline, CDR1 is DFQATT and CDR2 is SNEGSKA (reference sequence). Trimming cost V 0 bases and J 4 bases; bases outside gene matches: 10. Here the CDR3 reads CSARDFQRLAGTGELFF. CDR3 in DNA: TGCAGTGCTAGAGATTTTCAACGGCTAGCGGGCACCGGGGAGCTGTTTTTT.

This clonotype came up many times. V and J are TRBV7-2 and TRBJ2-5, with 8 bases matching TRBD2. The CDR3 covers 13 residues. Looked up from germline, CDR1 is SGHTA and CDR2 is FQGNSA. The V and J ends lost 5 bases and 7 bases, in that order; junction bases with no gene match: 6. This CDR3 is CASSPGLEATQYF. In DNA, the CDR3 is TGTGCCAGCAGCCCGGGACTAGAGGCGACCCAGTACTTC.

The rearrangement joins TRBV29-1 to TRBJ2-5; D ambiguous. CDR3 length: 13 residues. Germline loops: CDR1 SQVTM, CDR2 ANQGSEA. The V and J ends lost 3 bases and 1 base respectively, with 9 bases between them. The chain's CDR3 is CSVDRQIQETQYF. The CDR3 DNA reads TGCAGCGTTGATAGGCAGATCCAAGAGACCCAGTACTTC.

The V gene is TRBV7-9, the J gene TRBJ2-7, with 9 bases that match TRBD2. Trimming removed 0 bases from V and 1 base from J; junction bases left unmatched: 13. CDR3 size: 19 residues. From germline, CDR1 is SEHNR and CDR2 FQNEAQ (reference sequence). The CDR3 spells CASSLARGSGSILSYEQYF. CDR3 nucleotide sequence: TGTGCCAGCAGCTTAGCGCGGGGTAGCGGGAGTATCCTATCCTACGAGCAGTACTTC.